This T cell receptor beta chain is drawn from a study of blood T cell repertoires in COVID-19. Study information: Spain, Italy and the United States supplied samples that represented acute and convalescent COVID-19. The cDNA or gDNA used as material had been derived from T cells, B-cell-depleted T cells, or PBMCs.

CDR1 and CDR2 from the germline V gene are MNHEY and SMNVEV (reference sequence). Trimming removed 6 bases at V and 2 bases at J, with 16 bases between. This CDR3 has 15 residues. Authors' processing steps: Reference gene primer amplification in the assay estimated nucleated cell counts. Assay used: immunoSEQ multiplex PCR; TCRdb lists only in-frame clones, some missing. V, J and clone size derive from that table, while D and trimming were established from the DNA sequence. The table has some 120,000 clones, roughly four fifths seen once. The sample taken for sequencing was peripheral blood. The receptor was isolated from a young man with COVID-19, enrolled during active disease. This sequence joins TRBV27 and TRBJ1-1, with D possibly being TRBD1 (5 bases). CDR3 nucleotide sequence: TGTGCCAGCAGCCCTTCCCAGGGTCTAAACACTGAAGCTTTCTTT. Its translation: CASSPSQGLNTEAFF.